Listed below are T cell receptor beta chains from one sample, sequenced in a study of T cells after posttransplantation cyclophosphamide. Produced via immunoSEQ multiplex PCR; TCRdb's table is partial and in-frame only. The sample includes tens of thousands of clones, none of them occurring once. The material was PBMCs, obtained after allogeneic stem cell transplant with posttransplant cyclophosphamide. Every receptor here comes from a male patient aged 18-29 years who received an allogeneic stem cell transplant from a related donor, was CMV-positive, and had no GVHD. These T cells may partly come from the graft donor. Both conserved end residues are part of each CDR3. D genes are given only for firm matches. Some rows mark clone size as missing; the rest say once, few, many or name a class of expanded clone.

clone size	D gene	V gene	J gene	CDR3 DNA	CDR3 protein
many	TRBD1	TRBV7-7	TRBJ2-3	TGTGCCAGCAGCCGGGACAGATCCACAGATACGCAGTATTTT	CASSRDRSTDTQYF
many	TRBD2	TRBV5-6	TRBJ2-5	TGTGCCAGCAGCTTGGGCGGGAGCGGACGAGAGACCCAGTACTTC	CASSLGGSGRETQYF
NA	TRBD1	TRBV30	TRBJ1-2	TGTGCCTGGAGTGTTAACCGGGACAGCCATGGCTACACCTTC	CAWSVNRDSHGYTF
many	TRBD2	TRBV2	TRBJ2-3	TGTGCCAGCAGGCTAGCGGGGGGTACGCAGTATTTT	CASRLAGGTQYF
many	TRBD1	TRBV9	TRBJ1-1	TGTGCCAGCAGCGTTCGACAGGGGAACACTGAAGCTTTCTTT	CASSVRQGNTEAFF
NA	NA	TRBV28	TRBJ2-1	TGTGCCAGCATCCAAGGGGGGGCGAGCTCCAATGAGCAGTTCTTC	CASIQGGASSNEQFF
many	NA	TRBV4-1	TRBJ2-1	TGCGCCAGCAGCCAATATTTCTTAGAGGGGGATCATGAGCAGTTCTTC	CASSQYFLEGDHEQFF
many	TRBD2	TRBV19	TRBJ2-7	TGTGCCAGTAGTACCGATAGCGGGCTCTCCTACGAGCAGTACTTC	CASSTDSGLSYEQYF
many	TRBD2	TRBV7-9	TRBJ2-2	TGTGCCAGCAGCCCGGGACTAGTGGAAATAGGGGCCGGGGAGCTGTTTTTT	CASSPGLVEIGAGELFF
many	TRBD2	TRBV4-3	TRBJ2-1	TGCGCCAGCAGCCAATTCTTAACGGGAGGCGGGAGCGGCAATGAGCAGTTCTTC	CASSQFLTGGGSGNEQFF
many	NA	TRBV7-2	TRBJ1-5	TGTGCCAGCAGCCCCCCCGGCGGGGGGAGGAGCAATCAGCCCCAGCATTTT	CASSPPGGGRSNQPQHF
many	NA	TRBV28	TRBJ1-2	TGTGCCAGCAGCTCCCTCTATGGCTACACCTTC	CASSSLYGYTF
many	NA	TRBV18	TRBJ2-7	TGTGCCAGCTCAGGCGGACAGATGGGCACCTACGAGCAGTACTTC	CASSGGQMGTYEQYF
many	TRBD1	TRBV27	TRBJ1-2	TGTGCCAGCAGTCCCAGACAGGGGCCATTATATGGCTACACCTTC	CASSPRQGPLYGYTF
many	TRBD2	TRBV15	TRBJ2-7	TGTGCCACCAGCAAAGGCCCCGGGACTAGCGGGAGCGGGGTCCTCGGCGAGCAGTACTTC	CATSKGPGTSGSGVLGEQYF
many	NA	TRBV5-1	TRBJ1-4	TGCGCCAGCAGCTTGGTGACAGGTTATAATGAAAAACTGTTTTTT	CASSLVTGYNEKLFF
many	TRBD2	TRBV13	TRBJ2-7	TGTGCCAGCAGCTTACGGTGGGAGGGCCACTACGAGCAGTACTTC	CASSLRWEGHYEQYF
many	NA	TRBV18	TRBJ1-1	TGTGCCAGCTCACCACCGGCGGCGAACACTGAAGCTTTCTTT	CASSPPAANTEAFF
many	NA	TRBV7-9	TRBJ2-7	TGTGCCAGCAGCTCATCGGACGGAGGGGCCTACGAGCAGTACTTC	CASSSSDGGAYEQYF
many	NA	TRBV6-1	TRBJ1-6	TGTGCCATCCCAAACGAGAATTCCTATAATTCACCCCTCCACTTT	CAIPNENSYNSPLHF
few	TRBD2	TRBV6-9	TRBJ2-7	TGTGCCAGCAGTTATTTTGCGGGAGGGGGAAGATACGAGCAGTACTTC	CASSYFAGGGRYEQYF
many	NA	TRBV13	TRBJ2-7	TGTGCCAGCAGCTCCCCCCTCTACGAGCAGTACTTC	CASSSPLYEQYF